This is a list of T cell receptor beta chains from one sample in a study of T cell responses to AZD1222 COVID-19 vaccine. Here immunoSEQ multiplex PCR was the method, and the copy in TCRdb shows in-frame clones only, minus some. The table lists some 150,000 clones, approximately 87% of them singletons, with roughly 4% in the top ten. The sequencing used peripheral blood, collected 28 days after the second AZD1222 dose. The receptor source for this set is an adult who received the AZD1222 COVID-19 vaccine. CDR3s include the opening cysteine and the closing phenylalanine or tryptophan. A D gene is named only where the DNA matches it firmly. The size field is filled for only some rows; it gives once, few, many or a size class.

>TRBJ1-1|once|-|TRBV10-3
CAISESEVGNTEAFF
TGTGCCATCAGTGAGTCAGAAGTTGGGAACACTGAAGCTTTCTTT
>TRBJ2-7|few|-|TRBV2
CASKRQFSSAYEQYF
TGTGCCAGCAAAAGACAGTTCTCCTCGGCCTACGAGCAGTACTTC
>TRBJ1-1|-|-|TRBV29-1
CSGGRMNTEAFF
TGCAGCGGAGGACGTATGAACACTGAAGCTTTCTTT
>TRBJ1-1|-|-|TRBV12-3/TRBV12-4
CASSYLGGTEAFF
TGTGCCAGCAGTTACCTAGGGGGCACTGAAGCTTTCTTT
>TRBJ2-3|-|-|TRBV3-1/TRBV3-2
CASSPTGTSTDTQYF
TGTGCCAGCAGCCCCACAGGGACTAGCACAGATACGCAGTATTTT
>TRBJ1-6|-|-|TRBV7-6
CASSLIGRGSSGNSPLHF
TGTGCCAGCAGCTTGATTGGGAGGGGGAGTTCGGGTAATTCACCCCTCCACTTT
>TRBJ1-2|-|-|TRBV9
CASSEGVTLNYGYTF
TGTGCCAGCAGCGAAGGGGTTACTCTAAACTATGGCTACACCTTC
>TRBJ2-7|-|TRBD1|TRBV5-4
CASSLGTGFYEQYF
TGTGCCAGCAGCTTGGGGACAGGGTTCTACGAGCAGTACTTC
>TRBJ2-5|-|-|TRBV29-1
CSVETGGTKYF
TGCAGCGTGGAAACAGGGGGGACTAAGTACTTC
>TRBJ1-2|-|-|TRBV7-9
CASSSWDIYGYTF
TGTGCCAGCAGCTCTTGGGACATCTATGGCTACACCTTC
>TRBJ1-2|-|-|TRBV5-6
CASSLRAANYGYTF
TGTGCCAGCAGCTTAAGGGCAGCTAACTATGGCTACACCTTC
>TRBJ2-3|-|TRBD2|TRBV9
CASSGGLAGVTGVDTQYF
TGTGCCAGCAGCGGGGGACTAGCGGGGGTTACTGGGGTAGATACGCAGTATTTT
>TRBJ2-7|-|-|TRBV10-3
CAISRDRDSNEQYF
TGTGCCATCAGTAGAGACCGGGACTCTAACGAGCAGTACTTC
>TRBJ2-2|few|TRBD2|TRBV9
CASSPRLTGGLTGELFF
TGTGCCAGCAGCCCCCGGCTAACGGGGGGGTTAACCGGGGAGCTGTTTTTT
>TRBJ1-3|-|-|TRBV10-3
CAIGEISEAGNTIYF
TGTGCCATCGGGGAGATCAGTGAGGCGGGAAACACCATATATTTT
>TRBJ1-1|-|-|TRBV25-1
CASTSSGNTEAFF
TGTGCCAGCACGAGTTCAGGGAACACTGAAGCTTTCTTT
>TRBJ2-7|once|TRBD1|TRBV7-2
CASSFGGQGYYEQYF
TGTGCCAGCAGCTTCGGGGGACAGGGGTACTACGAGCAGTACTTC
>TRBJ1-5|-|-|TRBV29-1
CSVVTLGGNQPQHF
TGCAGCGTTGTGACATTGGGTGGCAATCAGCCCCAGCATTTT
>TRBJ1-6|-|TRBD1|TRBV13
CASSKGTGDNSPLHF
TGTGCCAGCAGCAAAGGGACAGGGGATAATTCACCCCTCCACTTT
>TRBJ1-5|-|-|TRBV3-1/TRBV3-2
CASSLRGDQPQHF
TGTGCCAGCAGCTTAAGGGGGGATCAGCCCCAGCATTTT
>TRBJ1-2|-|-|TRBV7-9
CASSLREGHFGYTF
TGTGCCAGCAGCTTACGTGAGGGACATTTTGGCTACACCTTC
>TRBJ1-5|few|-|TRBV4-2
CASSQEAAGNQPQHF
TGTGCCAGCAGCCAAGAGGCCGCGGGGAATCAGCCCCAGCATTTT